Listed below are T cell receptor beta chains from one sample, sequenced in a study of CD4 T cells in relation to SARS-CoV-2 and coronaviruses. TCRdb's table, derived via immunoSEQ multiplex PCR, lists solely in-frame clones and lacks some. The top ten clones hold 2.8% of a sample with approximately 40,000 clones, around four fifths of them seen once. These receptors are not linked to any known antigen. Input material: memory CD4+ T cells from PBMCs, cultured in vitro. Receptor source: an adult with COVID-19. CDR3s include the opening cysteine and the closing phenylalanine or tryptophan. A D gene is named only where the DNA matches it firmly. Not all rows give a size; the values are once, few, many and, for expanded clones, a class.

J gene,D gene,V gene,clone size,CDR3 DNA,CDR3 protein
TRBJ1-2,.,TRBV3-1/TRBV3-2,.,TGTGCCAGCAGCCAAGATGGGACCTATGGCTACACCTTC,CASSQDGTYGYTF
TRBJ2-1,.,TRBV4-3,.,TGCGCCAGCAGCCAAGATGAGGCGGGGTACTTGGGCAATGAGCAGTTCTTC,CASSQDEAGYLGNEQFF
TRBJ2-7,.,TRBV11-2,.,TGTGCCAGCAGCTTAGTCCCCTACGAGCAGTACTTC,CASSLVPYEQYF
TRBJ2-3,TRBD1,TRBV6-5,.,TGTGCCAGCAGGACCACAGGGGGGGATACGCAGTATTTT,CASRTTGGDTQYF
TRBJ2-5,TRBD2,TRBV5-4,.,TGTGCCAGCAGCTTGAGACTAGCGGGACCGACGGGGGAGACCCAGTACTTC,CASSLRLAGPTGETQYF
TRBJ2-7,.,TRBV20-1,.,TGCAGTGCCGGGGCCGGCGAGCAGTACTTC,CSAGAGEQYF
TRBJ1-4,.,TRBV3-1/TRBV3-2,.,TGTGCCAGCAGGTCGGCAGCGGTTTCGGGGGAAAAACTGTTTTTT,CASRSAAVSGEKLFF
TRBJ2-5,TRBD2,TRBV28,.,TGTGCCAGCAGCCCCGGACTAGCGGGAGCAGAGACCCAGTACTTC,CASSPGLAGAETQYF
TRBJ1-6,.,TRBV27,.,TGTGCCAGCAGTTTATCCTTGAGCTCCTATAATTCACCCCTCCACTTT,CASSLSLSSYNSPLHF
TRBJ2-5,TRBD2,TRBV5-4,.,TGTGCCAGCAGCTGGACTAGCGGGGCTCGAGAGACCCAGTACTTC,CASSWTSGARETQYF
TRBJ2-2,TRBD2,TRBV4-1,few,TGCGCCAGCAGCCAAGACGATAGCGGGAGAAAGTGGACCGGGGAGCTGTTTTTT,CASSQDDSGRKWTGELFF
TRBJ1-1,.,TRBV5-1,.,TGCGCCAGCAGCTTGTTGACCGACACTGAAGCTTTCTTT,CASSLLTDTEAFF
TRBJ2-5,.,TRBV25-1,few,TGTGCCAGCAGTCCCATGGGGGAAGAGACCCAGTACTTC,CASSPMGEETQYF
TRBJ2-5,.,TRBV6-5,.,TGTGCCAGCACAAGGGGCGGACTCCAAGAGACCCAGTACTTC,CASTRGGLQETQYF
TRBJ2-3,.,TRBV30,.,TGTGCCTGGAGTGTACGGTCCCAAGATACGCAGTATTTT,CAWSVRSQDTQYF
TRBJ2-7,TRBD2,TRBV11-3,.,TGTGCCAGCAGCTCGGGAGGTGTGCAGTACTTC,CASSSGGVQYF
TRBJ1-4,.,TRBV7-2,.,TGTGCCAGCAGCTTACAGCCAGGTGAAAAACTGTTTTTT,CASSLQPGEKLFF
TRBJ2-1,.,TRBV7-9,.,TGTGCCAGCAGCTTAGGAGGGTGGAATGAGCAGTTCTTC,CASSLGGWNEQFF
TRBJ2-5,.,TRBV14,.,TGTGCCAGCAGCCTTCTAGGCCAAGAGACCCAGTACTTC,CASSLLGQETQYF
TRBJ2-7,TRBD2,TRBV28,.,TGTGCCAGCAGTTTTCCAAAGAATACGGGAGGGCCGTACTACGAGCAGTACTTC,CASSFPKNTGGPYYEQYF
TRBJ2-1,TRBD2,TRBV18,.,TGTGCCAGCTCACCTCTAGCGGGGTACTACAATGAGCAGTTCTTC,CASSPLAGYYNEQFF